This T cell receptor (beta chain) was found in a study of blood T cell repertoires in COVID-19. Study overall: Acute and convalescent COVID-19 specimens originated in the United States, Italy and Spain.

Germline CDR1 and CDR2: SGHDT and YYEEEE. CDR3 length equals 14 residues. Trimming cost V 0 bases and J 5 bases, with 11 bases left between them. In this sample, this clone turned up once. The table came from immunoSEQ multiplex PCR; TCRdb's copy has only in-frame clones and leaves some out. Among some 340,000 clones listed, 75% to 90% were seen once. This clonotype was obtained from a woman between 18 and 29 years old with acute or convalescent COVID-19. The sample comprised peripheral blood. V is TRBV5-6 and J is TRBJ1-1; perhaps TRBD1 as D (5 bases). The CDR3 loop reads CASSLVVGGTEAFF. DNA for the CDR3: TGTGCCAGCAGCTTGGTTGTCGGGGGAACTGAAGCTTTCTTT.